This T cell receptor beta chain was sequenced in a study of T cell responses to AZD1222 COVID-19 vaccine. Study summary: Combined were second doses at about 4 or about 12 weeks.

Broader study findings: The span of vaccine-associated CD4 TCRs extended across spike, with dominance at 160-218 and 743-854. It should be noted that donors were predominantly white British and more often female, and clonal diversity was possibly underestimated. Receipt of two AZD1222 doses was followed by a rise in Spike-specific TCR breadth and depth.

This clone was seen more than once but under ten times. Its antigen is unknown. The V end was cut by 2 bases, the J end by 1 base, with 5 bases between. There are 14 residues in the CDR3. The germline gives CDR1 LNHDA, CDR2 SQIVND (reference sequence). Profiling relied on immunoSEQ multiplex PCR, and the TCRdb table lists in-frame clones only, not all of them. Found here are 65,000 to 100,000 clones, around 81% of them singletons; the top ten hold under 25%. This TCR came from an adult in good health. The chain carries TRBV19 and TRBJ1-4, with unresolved D. The sequenced sample was peripheral blood, obtained on day 0 of AZD1222 vaccination. CDR3 protein: CASSITGTNEKLFF. The CDR3 DNA reads TGTGCCAGTAGTATAACGGGAACTAATGAAAAACTGTTTTTT. Full variable domain (rest looked up from reference TRBV19 and TRBJ1-4): DGGITQSPKYLFRKEGQNVTLSCEQNLNHDAMYWYRQDPGQGLRLIYYSQIVNDFQKGDIAEGYSVSREKKESFPLTVTSAQKNPTAFYLCASSITGTNEKLFFGSGTQLSVL.